Below are 9 T cell receptor beta chains sequenced from a single sample in a study of cytomegalovirus exposure and HLA in healthy donors. The protocol was immunoSEQ multiplex PCR, while the TCRdb copy is restricted to in-frame clones and leaves out a portion. The data contain hundreds of thousands of clones, 88% of them singletons. Sample: PBMCs. The receptors originated from a young woman in good health and CMV-seronegative.

The chain combines TRBV15 with TRBJ2-5; 7 bases fit TRBD1. CDR1 and CDR2 from the germline V gene are LNHNV and YYDKDF (reference sequence). V lost 1 base and J lost 3; bases outside the gene matches: 2. This CDR3 has 14 residues. DNA of the CDR3: TGTGCCACCAGCAGAGGGGGACAGAAAGAGACCCAGTACTTC. Protein product: CATSRGGQKETQYF.

This chain links TRBV5-8 with TRBJ2-5; a possible D gene is TRBD2 (5 bases). This CDR3 comprises 14 residues. V lost 4 bases, J lost 5 bases, and 15 bases lay in between. Germline V lookup: CDR1 SGHTS, CDR2 YDEGEE. CDR3 in DNA: TGTGCCAGCAGCCTAGGACTCAGACCGGAGACCCAGTACTTC. This gives the protein CASSLGLRPETQYF.

The CDR3 loop is CASSAGEIYNEQFF. The CDR3 DNA reads as TGTGCCAGCAGCGCGGGAGAGATCTACAATGAGCAGTTCTTC. This chain joins TRBV7-3 and TRBJ2-1, with 7 nucleotides matching TRBD2. The CDR3 covers 14 residues. V was clipped by 5 bases and J by 3 bases; unmatched bases: 4. The V gene's germline CDR1 is SGHTA and CDR2 FQGTGA. Complete variable domain (other parts from reference TRBV7-3 and TRBJ2-1): GAGVSQTPSNKVTEKGKYVELRCDPISGHTALYWYRQSLGQGPEFLIYFQGTGAADDSGLPNDRFFAVRPEGSVSTLKIQRTERGDSAVYLCASSAGEIYNEQFFGPGTRLTVL.

This clone was recorded a few times. The chain is built from TRBV2 and TRBJ2-7; 8 nucleotides match TRBD2. Germline CDR1 and CDR2: SNHLY and FYNNEI. The CDR3 has 13 amino acids. J was trimmed by 0 bases and V by 10 bases; bases with no gene match: 5. The CDR3: CATGGVYSYEQYF. CDR3 nucleotides: TGTGCCACCGGGGGGGTATACTCCTACGAGCAGTACTTC.

The V and J genes are TRBV4-1 and TRBJ2-3; TRBD2 agrees at 12 bases. The CDR3 runs 20 residues. Losses at the gene ends were 1 base for V and 0 bases for J; bases not matched to a gene: 11. Germline V gene data show CDR1 as MGHRA and CDR2 as YSYEKL. CDR3 residues: CASSQGLGTSGSPSTDTQYF. The CDR3 DNA sequence: TGCGCCAGCAGCCAAGGGTTGGGGACTAGCGGGTCCCCTAGCACAGATACGCAGTATTTT.

The J gene is TRBJ1-1, the V gene TRBV28; D is unclear. The CDR3 covers 12 residues. Between the trimmed V and J ends, which lost 4 bases and 3 bases, there was a span of 6 bases. CDR1 is MDHEN and CDR2 is SYDVKM in the germline V gene. The CDR3 coding sequence is TGTGCCAGCAGTTACAGACACACTGAAGCTTTCTTT. This translates into CASSYRHTEAFF. Variable domain in full (rest from reference TRBV28 and TRBJ1-1): DVKVTQSSRYLVKRTGEKVFLECVQDMDHENMFWYRQDPGLGLRLIYFSYDVKMKEKGDIPEGYSVSREKKERFSLILESASTNQTSMYLCASSYRHTEAFFGQGTRLTVV.

The chain has TRBV7-2 and TRBJ1-2; 7 bases align to TRBD1. Germline V gene data show CDR1 as SGHTA and CDR2 as FQGNSA. The CDR3 contains 16 residues. Losses at the gene ends were 0 bases for V and 2 bases for J; bases not matched to a gene: 6. The CDR3 DNA reads TGTGCCAGCAGCTTAGCCCCAGGGGGAGTGAACTATGGCTACACCTTC. It codes for CASSLAPGGVNYGYTF.

The CDR3 protein is CASSPVGVAGNTIYF. The CDR3 nucleotides read TGTGCCAGCTCACCAGTCGGGGTCGCTGGAAACACCATATATTTT. The rearrangement joins TRBV18 to TRBJ1-3; unclear D gene. Trimming removed 2 bases at V and 2 bases at J, with 10 bases between. Germline V gene sequence: CDR1 KGHSH, CDR2 LQKENI. The CDR3 runs 15 residues.

The chain recombines TRBV5-4 with TRBJ2-7; 8 nucleotides align to TRBD1. The J segment lost 6 bases and the V segment lost 0 bases, leaving 8 bases of the junction unmatched. CDR1 is SGHNT, CDR2 YYREEE, per germline (reference sequence). The CDR3 covers 15 residues. This CDR3 reads CASSLARGQASEQYF. Here the CDR3 DNA reads TGTGCCAGCAGCTTGGCCAGGGGGCAGGCCTCCGAGCAGTACTTC.